What follows are 4 T cell receptor beta chains derived from one specimen sequenced in a study of T-cell reconstitution after alpha-beta-depleted transplantation in children. The TCRbeta library incorporated unique molecular identifiers. TCRdb analysed the PCR reads with MiXCR anew, one entry per CDR3 protein. The table includes 90,000 to 100,000 distinct CDR3 sequences, roughly a quarter detected once. The sample here was PBMCs, taken before TCRalphabeta/CD19-depleted stem cell transplant. These receptors all stem from a boy aged 2 to 9 with acute lymphoblastic leukemia, due to receive a stem cell transplant.

In its sample, this clonotype was seen many times. The chain has TRBV12-3 or TRBV12-4 and TRBJ1-1, with 8 bases fitting TRBD1. V shed 6 bases and J 0 bases; nucleotides not matched to a gene: 6. The CDR3 loop spans 15 amino acids. The CDR3 DNA follows: TGTGCCAGCAGAGTCCCAGGGGGCGTGAACACTGAAGCTTTCTTT. Its protein is CASRVPGGVNTEAFF.

This clonotype was found many times. The DNA of the CDR3 is TGCGCCAGCAGCCCGGTGGGACTAGCAGACACCGGGGAGCTGTTTTTT. Amino acids: CASSPVGLADTGELFF. The chain is built from TRBV5-1 and TRBJ2-2; TRBD2 matches at 9 bases. CDR1 SGHRS and CDR2 YFSETQ come from the germline V gene. The V and J ends lost 4 bases and 3 bases, in that order; junction bases with no gene match: 7. The length of the CDR3 is 16 residues.

V gene TRBV4-3 combines with J gene TRBJ2-6; no definite D call. Germline V CDR1 and CDR2: LGHNA, YSLEER. V was clipped by 0 bases and J by 2 bases, with 2 bases between them. The CDR3 is 14 amino acids. DNA for the CDR3: TGCGCCAGCAGCCAAGAACCTGGGGCCAACGTCCTGACTTTC. Translated: CASSQEPGANVLTF.

In this sample, this clonotype turned up a few times. The chain links TRBV20-1 to TRBJ1-2; TRBD1 is a possible D gene (6 bases). Trimming cost V 0 bases and J 4 bases, with 15 bases left between them. This CDR3 is built from 15 residues. In germline, CDR1 is DFQATT, CDR2 SNEGSKA (reference sequence). CDR3 nucleotides: TGCAGTGCTAGAGATGGCAACAGGGCCCCCTATGGCTACACCTTC. Translated: CSARDGNRAPYGYTF.